The present TCR beta chain was sequenced within a study of cytomegalovirus exposure and HLA in healthy donors. Study-level points and caveats: High specificity and sensitivity for cytomegalovirus status were reported for the classifier. Sequencing had likely introduced a cluster of highly shared sequence variants as an artifact.

The PCR made use of 60 Vbeta and 13 Jbeta primers. Repertoires were generated with immunoSEQ multiplex PCR, while TCRdb's copy carries only in-frame clones and drops some. The sample holds about 65,000 clones, approximately 67% seen once. Concerning this clone itself: No antigen is known for it.

Unmatched junction bases numbered 3, after V lost 5 bases and J lost 5 bases. There are 14 residues in the CDR3. CDR1 is MNHNY, CDR2 SVGAGI, per germline (reference sequence). The source material was PBMCs. The clonotype was recovered from a man under 40 in good health and CMV-seronegative. V is TRBV6-6 and J is TRBJ2-2; 9 nucleotides align to TRBD1. This chain's CDR3 is CASSPGTGTGELFF. CDR3 DNA sequence: TGTGCCAGCAGTCCCGGGACAGGGACCGGGGAGCTGTTTTTT.